This record concerns one TCR beta chain sequence. What it binds is not known. Trimming cost V 0 bases and J 6 bases, with 5 bases left between them. The CDR3 runs to 12 residues. Germline lookup yields CDR1 LNHNV and CDR2 YYDKDF (reference sequence). This sample is part of a study of T cell responses to AZD1222 COVID-19 vaccine. Study results and limitations: Only after the peak T cell response were repertoires sampled. Unmutated regions of variants are reportedly targeted by nearly half of spike-specific TCRs. A rise in Spike-specific TCR breadth and depth followed two AZD1222 doses. Mostly white British, mostly female donors; authors suggested clonal diversity may be underestimated.

Some clones are missing from TCRdb's copy, which holds only in-frame ones; the method was immunoSEQ multiplex PCR. The sample contains about 150,000 clones, 75% to 85% of which appear only once. The source of this sequence is an adult in good health. The chain uses TRBV15 and TRBJ1-1, with D hard to call. The sequencing used peripheral blood, collected on day 0 of MenACWY control vaccination. The DNA of the CDR3 is TGTGCCACCAGCAGAGATCTAGCTGAAGCTTTCTTT. It yields the protein CATSRDLAEAFF.